The text below deals with one TCR beta chain. Its antigen is not known. The sample originates from a study of blood T cells in healthy people across ages. Study findings and constraints: The diversity estimates, figures obtained from one million T cells, were considered underestimates. The lack of PBMC sorting stopped any conclusive naive versus antigen-experienced comparison.

Between the trimmed V and J ends, which lost 1 base and 2 bases, there was a span of 12 bases. This CDR3 contains 14 residues. The germline V gene has CDR1 SQVTM and CDR2 ANQGSEA. Combining a sample-barcoded 5' primer with a J-beta primer mix, a second PCR ran for roughly 6 to 11 cycles. TCRdb re-derived calls from the 5' RACE reads in MiXCR, one entry per CDR3 protein. The sample has 1.5 million to 1.8 million distinct CDR3 sequences, roughly 43% seen once. The J gene is TRBJ2-7, the V gene TRBV29-1; possible D gene TRBD2, 6 bases. The TCR originated in a woman aged 18-29 years in good health. Source material: blood. The CDR3 region has the DNA TGCAGCGTTGAAGGGAGGGGAACTGCCTACGAGCAGTACTTC. Translated, it gives CSVEGRGTAYEQYF.